These 22 T cell receptor beta chains were all obtained from the same sample, sequenced in a study of T-cell memory formation after mild COVID-19. TCRdb redid the calling of the 5' RACE reads with MiXCR, one entry per CDR3 protein. The sample yields approximately 390,000 distinct CDR3 sequences, more than 15% seen once. The sample comprised PBMCs or a T cell subset sorted from them (not recorded which). Receptors originate from a man younger than 35 who had mild COVID-19 (a few samples of this study predate the infection). Cell type and time point are not known.

This clonotype was detected a few times. The CDR3 bases are TGCGCCAGCAGCTTTACACAGGGGAACACTGAAGCTTTCTTT. It translates to CASSFTQGNTEAFF. The genes are TRBV5-1 and TRBJ1-1; perhaps TRBD1 as D (6 bases). Germline CDR1 reads SGHRS; CDR2 reads YFSETQ. V was clipped by 2 bases and J by 1 base, with 9 bases between them. The CDR3 totals 14 residues.

The V call is TRBV7-9, the J call TRBJ1-6, with D unclear. Trimming left V 5 bases short and J 6 bases short, with 8 bases between. Germline values: CDR1 SEHNR, CDR2 FQNEAQ (reference sequence). The CDR3 has 13 amino acids. The CDR3 here is CASSLELNSPLHF. The DNA for the CDR3 is TGTGCCAGCAGCCTAGAACTTAATTCACCCCTCCACTTT.

This clonotype was found a few times. This rearrangement joins TRBV18 to TRBJ1-1, with 8 bases lining up with TRBD1. After removal of 1 base from V and 2 bases from J, the junction contained 6 bases not matched to a gene. The CDR3 spans 16 residues. In germline, CDR1 is KGHSH, CDR2 LQKENI. The CDR3 sequence is CASSPRTGRHNTEAFF. CDR3 bases: TGTGCCAGCTCACCACGGACAGGGAGGCATAACACTGAAGCTTTCTTT. The variable domain in full, with the rest retrieved from reference TRBV18 and TRBJ1-1, is NAGVMQNPRHLVRRRGQEARLRCSPMKGHSHVYWYRQLPEEGLKFMVYLQKENIIDESGMPKERFSAEFPKEGPSILRIQQVVRGDSAAYFCASSPRTGRHNTEAFFGQGTRLTVV.

The chain carries TRBV4-1 and TRBJ1-4; D is uncertain. The CDR3 covers 16 residues. The germline V gene has CDR1 MGHRA and CDR2 YSYEKL. Trimming shortened V by 3 bases and J by 3 bases, and 14 bases separated the two germline ends. CDR3 in DNA: TGCGCCAGCAGCCACATTTTACGGGGAGCTAATGAAAAACTGTTTTTT. Translation gives CASSHILRGANEKLFF.

This clonotype showed up just a few times. V and J are TRBV19 and TRBJ1-2, with 8 bases matching TRBD1. Germline V gene data show CDR1 as LNHDA and CDR2 as SQIVND (reference sequence). CDR3 length: 15 amino acids. V shed 4 bases and J 4 bases; nucleotides not matched to a gene: 8. CDR3 coding DNA: TGTGCCAGTAGTAGAGGACAGGGACTCTCCTATGGCTACACCTTC. Its protein product is CASSRGQGLSYGYTF.

The chain is built from TRBV7-2 and TRBJ1-5; D is unclear. CDR1 and CDR2 (germline): SGHTA, FQGNSA. The CDR3 is 13 residues long. Trimming took off 2 bases at V and 9 bases at J, with 11 bases between the two ends. The CDR3 is CASSLIPHWPQHF. DNA for the CDR3: TGTGCCAGCAGCTTAATTCCGCACTGGCCCCAGCATTTT.

This chain uses TRBV6-5 with TRBJ2-3; D is undetermined. V lost 10 bases and J lost 2, with 13 bases in between. CDR1 is MNHEY and CDR2 is SVGAGI in the germline V gene. This CDR3 has 13 residues. The CDR3: CATQTPLTDTQYF. The CDR3, as DNA: TGTGCCACCCAGACCCCCCTCACAGATACGCAGTATTTT.

This clonotype was picked up a small number of times. V and J are TRBV2 and TRBJ2-2; no clear D gene. Germline V gives CDR1 SNHLY, CDR2 FYNNEI. Trimming took off 5 bases at V and 6 bases at J, with 7 bases between the two ends. CDR3 length: 12 residues. In nucleotides, the CDR3 is TGTGCCAGCAGTTACGTCCCCGGGGAGCTGTTTTTT. As protein: CASSYVPGELFF.

In its sample, this clonotype was seen a few times. V usage is TRBV20-1 and J usage is TRBJ1-2; D unclear. Germline V gives CDR1 DFQATT, CDR2 SNEGSKA (reference sequence). Trimming removed 4 bases at V and 6 bases at J, with 0 bases between. The CDR3 runs to 8 residues. CDR3 in DNA: TGCAGTGCTAATGGCTACACCTTC. Residues: CSANGYTF.

This clonotype was seen only a few times. The V gene is TRBV18, the J gene TRBJ1-2; no clear D. This CDR3 spans 15 amino acids. Germline V gene lookup returns CDR1 KGHSH and CDR2 LQKENI. Deletions cut 2 bases from V and 2 bases from J, with 12 bases between. The CDR3 sequence: CASSPIGSTNYGYTF. The DNA for the CDR3 is TGTGCCAGCTCACCAATTGGGTCGACGAACTATGGCTACACCTTC.

This clonotype was counted many times. The J gene is TRBJ1-3, the V gene TRBV20-1; a weak D match, TRBD1 (6 bases). The CDR3 spans 14 residues. The V end was cut by 3 bases, the J end by 8 bases, with 17 bases between. In germline, CDR1 is DFQATT, CDR2 SNEGSKA (reference sequence). This CDR3 is CSASSSGGADTIYF. CDR3 DNA: TGCAGTGCTAGTTCGTCCGGGGGCGCGGACACCATATATTTT.

In its sample, this clonotype was seen a few times. The CDR3 is CASSLLASGANVLTF. The CDR3 DNA is TGTGCCAGCAGCTTATTGGCCTCTGGGGCCAACGTCCTGACTTTC. The rearrangement joins TRBV7-9 to TRBJ2-6; no reliable D call. This CDR3 region has 15 residues. The V and J ends lost 2 bases and 0 bases respectively, with 5 bases between them. Germline CDR1 reads SEHNR; CDR2 reads FQNEAQ (reference sequence).

Many counts were recorded for this clonotype. The rearrangement links TRBV12-3 or TRBV12-4 to TRBJ1-2, with unresolved D. Trimming removed 6 bases at V and 4 bases at J, with 12 bases between. This CDR3 is 13 amino acids long. The CDR3 is CASRMGMFYGYTF. DNA for the CDR3: TGTGCCAGCAGAATGGGGATGTTCTATGGCTACACCTTC.

As DNA, the CDR3 is TGTGCCAGCAGCGTACAGGGCGTAGATACGCAGTATTTT. This encodes CASSVQGVDTQYF. The chain couples TRBV9 to TRBJ2-3; maybe TRBD1 (5 bases). The CDR3 runs to 13 residues. In germline, CDR1 is SGDLS, CDR2 YYNGEE. V lost 1 base, J lost 5 bases, and 8 bases lay in between.

There are a few counts of this clonotype. This chain links TRBV15 with TRBJ2-5; no firm D call. The V end lost 5 bases, the J end lost 5 bases, and 12 bases lay between the germline ends. Germline lookup yields CDR1 LNHNV and CDR2 YYDKDF (reference sequence). The CDR3 contains 13 residues. CDR3 loop: CATSAGPRETQYF. CDR3 bases: TGTGCCACCAGCGCAGGTCCTAGGGAGACCCAGTACTTC.

This clonotype was counted only a few times. The genes are TRBV28 and TRBJ2-1; 8 bases fit TRBD1. CDR1 MDHEN and CDR2 SYDVKM come from the germline V gene. The ends lost 2 bases at V and 9 bases at J; junction bases unmatched: 9. The CDR3 loop spans 15 amino acids. CDR3 in amino acids: CASSLVGQGVGEQFF. The CDR3 region has the DNA TGTGCCAGCAGTTTAGTTGGACAGGGTGTTGGTGAGCAGTTCTTC.

This clonotype was seen more than once but under ten times. This chain connects TRBV15 to TRBJ1-3, with a weak D call TRBD1 (5 bases). The CDR3 has 15 amino acids. The germline V gene encodes CDR1 LNHNV and CDR2 YYDKDF (reference sequence). V gave up 0 bases and J gave up 1 base, with 7 bases separating them. Here the CDR3 DNA reads TGTGCCACCAGCAGAGACAAGGGGTCTGGAAACACCATATATTTT. Translating gives CATSRDKGSGNTIYF. The full variable domain, rest sourced from reference TRBV15 and TRBJ1-3, is DAMVIQNPRYQVTQFGKPVTLSCSQTLNHNVMYWYQQKSSQAPKLLFHYYDKDFNNEADTPDNFQSRRPNTSFCFLDIRSPGLGDTAMYLCATSRDKGSGNTIYFGEGSWLTVV.

This clonotype has more than one count but fewer than ten. J is TRBJ1-1 and V is TRBV7-2; 9 bases are shared with TRBD1. Germline loops: CDR1 SGHTA, CDR2 FQGNSA. Trimming at V came to 8 bases and at J to 10 bases, leaving 11 bases not matched to a gene. The CDR3 covers 13 residues. Written as DNA, the CDR3 is TGTGCCAGCGGGACAGGGCAAATGAGCCTAGCTTTCTTT. It yields the protein CASGTGQMSLAFF. The whole variable domain, filled in from reference TRBV7-2 and TRBJ1-1, reads GAGVSQSPSNKVTEKGKDVELRCDPISGHTALYWYRQSLGQGLEFLIYFQGNSAPDKSGLPSDRFSAERTGGSVSTLTIQRTQQEDSAVYLCASGTGQMSLAFFGQGTRLTVV.

The chain has TRBV11-2 and TRBJ1-6, with D unclear. Germline V gene data show CDR1 as SGHAT and CDR2 as FQNNGV. The CDR3 has 12 residues. Between the trimmed V and J ends, which lost 5 bases and 14 bases, there was a span of 13 bases. In DNA, the CDR3 is TGTGCCAGCAGCCACGGACGGATGACCCTCCACTTT. Its translation is CASSHGRMTLHF.

Regarding this clonotype: A read error is possible here, since a much larger clone lies one base away. V is TRBV5-1 and J is TRBJ1-2; D possibly corresponds to TRBD1 (5 bases). Trimming cost V 2 bases and J 6 bases, with 11 bases left between them. CDR3 length equals 13 residues. Germline V CDR1 and CDR2: SGHRS, YFSETQ. CDR3 region: CASSFPTVDGYTF. CDR3 in DNA: TGCGCCAGCAGCTTTCCGACAGTGGATGGCTACACCTTC.

The rearrangement uses TRBV4-2 and TRBJ2-5; the D gene is possibly TRBD2 (5 bases). The CDR3 is 15 residues long. The V and J ends lost 1 base and 2 bases respectively, with 11 bases between them. Germline V CDR1 and CDR2: LGHNA, YNFKEQ. The CDR3 region has the DNA TGTGCCAGCAGCCAAGGGACGACTACACAAGAGACCCAGTACTTC. Translated, it gives CASSQGTTTQETQYF.

This clonotype was recorded at least ten times. This rearrangement joins TRBV4-3 to TRBJ2-2; D is ambiguous. Per the germline V gene, CDR1 is LGHNA and CDR2 is YSLEER. The CDR3 has 16 residues. V was trimmed by 0 bases and J by 6 bases, leaving 14 bases between them. Here the CDR3 DNA reads TGCGCCAGCAGCCAAGAAGGCGTCGGTGGGGCCGGGGAGCTGTTTTTT. Its protein is CASSQEGVGGAGELFF.